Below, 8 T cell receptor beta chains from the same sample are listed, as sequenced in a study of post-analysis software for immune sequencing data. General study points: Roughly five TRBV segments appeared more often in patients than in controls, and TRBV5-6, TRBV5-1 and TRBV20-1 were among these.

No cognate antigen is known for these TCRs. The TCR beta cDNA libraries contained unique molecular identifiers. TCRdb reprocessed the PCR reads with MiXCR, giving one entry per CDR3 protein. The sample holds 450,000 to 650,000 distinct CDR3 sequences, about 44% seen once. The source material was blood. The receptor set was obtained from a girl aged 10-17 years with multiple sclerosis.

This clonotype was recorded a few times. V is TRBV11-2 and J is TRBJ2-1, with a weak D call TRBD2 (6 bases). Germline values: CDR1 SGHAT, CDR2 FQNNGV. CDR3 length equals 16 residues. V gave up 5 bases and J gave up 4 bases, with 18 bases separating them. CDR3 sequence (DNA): TGTGCCAGCAGCCTCCGGGGACTCCCGTATTACAATGAGCAGTTCTTC. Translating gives CASSLRGLPYYNEQFF.

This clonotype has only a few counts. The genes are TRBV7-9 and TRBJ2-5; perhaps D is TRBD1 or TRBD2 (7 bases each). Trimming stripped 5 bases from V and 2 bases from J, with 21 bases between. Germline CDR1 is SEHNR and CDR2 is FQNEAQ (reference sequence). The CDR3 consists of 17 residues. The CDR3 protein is CASSGPGGGVPQETQYF. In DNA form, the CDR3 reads TGTGCCAGCAGCGGACCAGGGGGAGGGGTTCCACAAGAGACCCAGTACTTC.

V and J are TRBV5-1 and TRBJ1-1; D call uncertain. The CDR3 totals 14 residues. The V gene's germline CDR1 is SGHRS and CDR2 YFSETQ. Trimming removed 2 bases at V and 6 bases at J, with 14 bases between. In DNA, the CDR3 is TGCGCCAGCAGCTTAATCCTTCAAGACGCTGAAGCTTTCTTT. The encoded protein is CASSLILQDAEAFF.

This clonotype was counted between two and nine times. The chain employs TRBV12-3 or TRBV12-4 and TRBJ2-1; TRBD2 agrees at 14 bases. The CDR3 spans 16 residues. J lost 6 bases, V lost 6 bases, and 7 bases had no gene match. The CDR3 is CASSRPGTSGSNEQFF. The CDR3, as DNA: TGTGCCAGCAGCCGTCCCGGGACTAGCGGGAGCAATGAGCAGTTCTTC.

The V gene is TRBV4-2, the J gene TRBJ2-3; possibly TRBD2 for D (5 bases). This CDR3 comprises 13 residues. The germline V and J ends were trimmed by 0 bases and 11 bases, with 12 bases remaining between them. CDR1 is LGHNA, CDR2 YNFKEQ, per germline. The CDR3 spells CASSQDLGREQYF. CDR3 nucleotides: TGTGCCAGCAGCCAAGATCTGGGGAGAGAGCAGTATTTT.

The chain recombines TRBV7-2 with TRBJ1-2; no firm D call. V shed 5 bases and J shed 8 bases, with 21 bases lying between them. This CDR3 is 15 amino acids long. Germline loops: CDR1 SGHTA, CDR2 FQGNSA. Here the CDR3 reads CASSADIITPRGYTF. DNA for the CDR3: TGTGCCAGCAGCGCAGACATAATCACCCCGAGGGGCTACACCTTC.

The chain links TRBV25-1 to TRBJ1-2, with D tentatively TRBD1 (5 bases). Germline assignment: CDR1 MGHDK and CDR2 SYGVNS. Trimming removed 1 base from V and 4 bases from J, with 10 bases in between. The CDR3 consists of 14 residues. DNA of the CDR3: TGTGCCAGCAGTGAATCCTTCGGGGGCTATGGCTACACCTTC. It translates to CASSESFGGYGYTF.

The CDR3 sequence is CASRGQVKVHF. CDR3 bases: TGTGCCAGCAGGGGACAGGTGAAGGTCCACTTT. The chain recombines TRBV2 with TRBJ1-6; 8 bases fit TRBD1. Trimming removed 6 bases from V and 17 bases from J; junction bases left unmatched: 6. The germline gives CDR1 SNHLY, CDR2 FYNNEI. The CDR3 is 11 amino acids.